This TCR beta chain was sequenced in a study of CD8 T cells in ankylosing spondylitis. Study-wide results and limits: There was a TCR beta motif, made of eight highly homologous variants, that appeared characteristic of ankylosing spondylitis blood.

Germline V gives CDR1 SGHTA, CDR2 FQGNSA. This CDR3 spans 17 amino acids. Trimming cost V 7 bases and J 5 bases; bases outside gene matches: 15. Preparation of TCR beta libraries was done by quantitative 5'-RACE with molecular barcodes. Using its own MiXCR run on the 5' RACE reads, TCRdb lists one record per CDR3 protein. The table records under 850,000 distinct CDR3 sequences, 15% to 20% of them present only once. Comment on this clonotype: Its target is not known.

This chain uses TRBV7-2 with TRBJ2-2; TRBD2 matches 8 bases. The origin of this receptor is a male donor with ankylosing spondylitis. The specimen was blood, either unsorted or a sorted T cell fraction (not recorded which). CDR3 protein: CASTLLRRASGTGELFF. The CDR3 bases are TGTGCCAGCACCCTATTGAGGAGGGCTAGCGGGACCGGGGAGCTGTTTTTT.